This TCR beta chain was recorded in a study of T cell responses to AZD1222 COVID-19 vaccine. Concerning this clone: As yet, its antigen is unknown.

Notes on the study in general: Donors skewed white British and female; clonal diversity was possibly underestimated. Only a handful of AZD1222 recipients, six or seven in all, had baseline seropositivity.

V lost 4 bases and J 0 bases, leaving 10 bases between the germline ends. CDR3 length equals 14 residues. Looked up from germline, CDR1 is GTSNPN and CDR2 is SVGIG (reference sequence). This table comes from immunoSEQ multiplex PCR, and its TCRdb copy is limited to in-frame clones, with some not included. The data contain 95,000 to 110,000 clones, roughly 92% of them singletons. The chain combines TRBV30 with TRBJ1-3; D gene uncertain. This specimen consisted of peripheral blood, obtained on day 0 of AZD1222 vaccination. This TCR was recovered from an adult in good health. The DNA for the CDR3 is TGTGCCTGGACCCTGGGGTTCTCTGGAAACACCATATATTTT. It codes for CAWTLGFSGNTIYF.